This TCR beta chain came from a study of naive and memory T cell subsets. Cells stained for CD3, CD4, CD8, CD45RA and CD27 were sorted into four subsets. The beta constant-region primer was an equimolar mix of two oligonucleotides covering TRBC1 and TRBC2. Nested alpha and beta constant-region primers with the SP2 primer drove four PCR rounds on ligated cDNA. TCRdb recomputed calls from the UMI-ligation and nested PCR reads with MiXCR, one row per CDR3 protein. The sample holds about 99,000 distinct CDR3 sequences, 14% seen once. Study findings and constraints: Over 95% of naive TCR sequences appeared only once after error correction, unlike memory subsets. From naive to CM, EM and EMRA, diversity decreased and Gini increased. Possibly reflecting memory cells re-expressing CD45RA, a few larger clonotypes occurred in naive repertoires, especially CD8.

As concerns this clonotype: The antigen is unknown.

Germline CDR1 MNHEY, CDR2 SVGEGT. The J segment lost 2 bases and the V segment lost 8 bases, leaving 9 bases of the junction unmatched. The CDR3 sequence is 15 residues long. The TCR was taken from a human donor in good health. The J gene is TRBJ1-2, the V gene TRBV6-2 or TRBV6-3; 9 nucleotides agree with TRBD1. The specimen sequenced was naive CD8+ T cells from blood. CDR3 protein: CASQTGTGFNYGYTF. The CDR3 bases are TGTGCCAGCCAGACCGGGACAGGGTTCAACTATGGCTACACCTTC.